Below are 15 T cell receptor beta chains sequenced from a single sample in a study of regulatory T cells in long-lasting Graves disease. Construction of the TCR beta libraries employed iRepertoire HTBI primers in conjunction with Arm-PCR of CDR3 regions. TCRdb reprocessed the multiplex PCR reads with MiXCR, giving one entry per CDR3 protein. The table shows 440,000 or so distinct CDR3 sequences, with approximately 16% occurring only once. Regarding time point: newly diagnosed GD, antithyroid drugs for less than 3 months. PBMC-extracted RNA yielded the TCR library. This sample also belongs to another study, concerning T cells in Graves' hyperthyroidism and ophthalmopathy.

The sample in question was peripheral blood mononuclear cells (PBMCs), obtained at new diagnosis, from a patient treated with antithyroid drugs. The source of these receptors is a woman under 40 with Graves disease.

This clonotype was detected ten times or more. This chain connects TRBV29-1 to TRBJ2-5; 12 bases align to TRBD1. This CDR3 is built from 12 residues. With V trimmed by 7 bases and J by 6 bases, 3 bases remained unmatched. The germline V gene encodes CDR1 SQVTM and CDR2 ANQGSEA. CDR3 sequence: CSAGTGGQTQYF. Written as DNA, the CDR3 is TGCAGCGCTGGGACAGGGGGCCAGACCCAGTACTTC. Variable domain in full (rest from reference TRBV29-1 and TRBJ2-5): SAVISQKPSRDICQRGTSLTIQCQVDSQVTMMFWYRQQPGQSLTLIATANQGSEATYESGFVIDKFPISRPNLTFSTLTVSNMSPEDSSIYLCSAGTGGQTQYFGPGTRLLVL.

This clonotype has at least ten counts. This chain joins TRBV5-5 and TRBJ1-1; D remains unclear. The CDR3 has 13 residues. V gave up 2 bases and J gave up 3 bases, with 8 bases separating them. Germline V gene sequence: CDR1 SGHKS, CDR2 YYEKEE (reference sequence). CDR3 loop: CASSFALDTEAFF. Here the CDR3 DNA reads TGTGCCAGCAGCTTTGCCTTAGACACTGAAGCTTTCTTT.

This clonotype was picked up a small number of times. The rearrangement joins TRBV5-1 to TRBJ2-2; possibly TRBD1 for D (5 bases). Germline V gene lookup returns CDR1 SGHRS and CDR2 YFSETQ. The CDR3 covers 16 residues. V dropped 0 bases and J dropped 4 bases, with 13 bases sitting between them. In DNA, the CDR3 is TGCGCCAGCAGCTTGGATGGGGCTTACGGCACCGGGGAGCTGTTTTTT. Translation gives CASSLDGAYGTGELFF.

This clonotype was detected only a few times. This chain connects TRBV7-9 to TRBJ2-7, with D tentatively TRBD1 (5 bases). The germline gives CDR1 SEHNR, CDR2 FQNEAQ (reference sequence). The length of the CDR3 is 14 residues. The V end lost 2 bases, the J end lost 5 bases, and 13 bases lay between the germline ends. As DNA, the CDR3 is TGTGCCAGCAGCTTAAACTGGGGCCAGGACGAGCAGTACTTC. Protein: CASSLNWGQDEQYF.

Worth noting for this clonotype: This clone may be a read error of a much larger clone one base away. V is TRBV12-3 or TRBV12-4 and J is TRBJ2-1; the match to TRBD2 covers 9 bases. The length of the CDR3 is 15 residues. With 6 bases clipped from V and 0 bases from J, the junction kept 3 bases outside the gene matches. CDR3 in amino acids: CASSTREGSYNEQFF. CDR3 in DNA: TGTGCCAGCAGCACGCGGGAGGGCTCCTACAATGAGCAGTTCTTC.

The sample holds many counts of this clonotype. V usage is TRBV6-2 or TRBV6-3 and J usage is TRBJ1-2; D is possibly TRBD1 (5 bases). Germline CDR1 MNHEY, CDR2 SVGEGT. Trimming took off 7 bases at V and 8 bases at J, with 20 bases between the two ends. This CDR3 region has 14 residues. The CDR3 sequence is CASTLATGMMGYTF. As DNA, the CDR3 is TGTGCCAGCACCCTAGCCACAGGCATGATGGGCTACACCTTC.

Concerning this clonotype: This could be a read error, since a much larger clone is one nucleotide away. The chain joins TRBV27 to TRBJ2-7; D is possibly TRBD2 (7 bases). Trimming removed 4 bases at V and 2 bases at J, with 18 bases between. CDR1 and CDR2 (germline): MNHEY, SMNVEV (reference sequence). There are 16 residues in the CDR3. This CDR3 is CASSSNTWGGPYEQYF. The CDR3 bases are TGTGCCAGCAGTTCCAACACATGGGGGGGCCCCTACGAGCAGTACTTC.

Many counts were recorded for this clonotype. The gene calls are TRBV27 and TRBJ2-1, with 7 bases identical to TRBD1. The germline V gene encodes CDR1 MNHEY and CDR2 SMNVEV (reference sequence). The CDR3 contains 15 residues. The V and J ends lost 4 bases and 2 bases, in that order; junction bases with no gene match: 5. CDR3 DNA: TGTGCCAGCAGTTCGCGACAGGGTACCTACAATGAGCAGTTCTTC. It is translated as CASSSRQGTYNEQFF.

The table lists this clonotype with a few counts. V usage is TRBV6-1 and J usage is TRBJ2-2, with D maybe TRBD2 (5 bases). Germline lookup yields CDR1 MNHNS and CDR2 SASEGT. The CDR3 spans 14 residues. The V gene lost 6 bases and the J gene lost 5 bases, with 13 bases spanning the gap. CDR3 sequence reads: CASSIPGNTGELFF. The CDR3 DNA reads TGTGCCAGCAGCATCCCGGGAAATACCGGGGAGCTGTTTTTT.

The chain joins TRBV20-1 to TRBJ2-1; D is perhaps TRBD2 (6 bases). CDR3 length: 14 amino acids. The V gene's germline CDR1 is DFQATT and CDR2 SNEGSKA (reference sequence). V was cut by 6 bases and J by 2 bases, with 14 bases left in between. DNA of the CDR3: TGCAGTGCCAGATCTAGCGAACCCTACAATGAGCAGTTCTTC. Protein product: CSARSSEPYNEQFF.

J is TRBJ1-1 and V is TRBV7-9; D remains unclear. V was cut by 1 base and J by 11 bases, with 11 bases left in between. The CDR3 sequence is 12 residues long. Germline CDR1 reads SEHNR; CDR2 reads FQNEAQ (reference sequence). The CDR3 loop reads CASSLGPHSAFF. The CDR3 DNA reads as TGTGCCAGCAGCTTAGGCCCCCATTCCGCTTTCTTT.

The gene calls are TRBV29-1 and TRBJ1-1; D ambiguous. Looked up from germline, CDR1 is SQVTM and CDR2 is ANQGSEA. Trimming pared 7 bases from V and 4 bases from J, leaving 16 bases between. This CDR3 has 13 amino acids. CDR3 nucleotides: TGCAGCGCATCACGGTGGGGTGGCACTGAAGCTTTCTTT. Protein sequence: CSASRWGGTEAFF.

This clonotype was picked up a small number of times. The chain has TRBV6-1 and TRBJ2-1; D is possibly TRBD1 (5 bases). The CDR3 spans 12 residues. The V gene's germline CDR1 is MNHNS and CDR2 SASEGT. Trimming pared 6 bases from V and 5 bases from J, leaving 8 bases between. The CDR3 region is CASRPRDNEQFF. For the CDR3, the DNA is TGTGCCAGCAGGCCCAGGGACAATGAGCAGTTCTTC.

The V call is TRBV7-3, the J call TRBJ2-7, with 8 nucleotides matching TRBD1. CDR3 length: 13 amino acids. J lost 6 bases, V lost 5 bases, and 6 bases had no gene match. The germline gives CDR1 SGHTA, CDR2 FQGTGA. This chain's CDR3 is CASSVQGAGEQYF. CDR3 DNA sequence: TGTGCCAGCAGCGTTCAGGGGGCAGGCGAGCAGTACTTC.

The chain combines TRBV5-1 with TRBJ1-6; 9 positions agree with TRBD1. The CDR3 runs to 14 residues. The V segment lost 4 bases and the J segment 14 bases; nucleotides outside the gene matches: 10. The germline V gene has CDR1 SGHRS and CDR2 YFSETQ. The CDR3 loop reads CASSRTGEHWALHF. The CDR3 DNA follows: TGCGCCAGCAGCAGGACAGGGGAGCATTGGGCCCTCCACTTT.